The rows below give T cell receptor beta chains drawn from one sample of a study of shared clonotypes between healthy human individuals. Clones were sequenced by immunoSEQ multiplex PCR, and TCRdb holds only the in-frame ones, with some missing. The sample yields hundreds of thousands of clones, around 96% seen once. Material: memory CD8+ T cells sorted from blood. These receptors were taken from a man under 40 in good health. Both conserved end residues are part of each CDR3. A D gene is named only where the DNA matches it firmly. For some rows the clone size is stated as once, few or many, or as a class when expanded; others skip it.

TGTGCCAGCAGTTCGGGGCGGGGATTCACAGATACGCAGTATTTT,CASSSGRGFTDTQYF,.,.,TRBJ2-3,TRBV28
TGCGCCAGCAGCTTGGGAGAGGGACGGTATGAGCAGTTCTTC,CASSLGEGRYEQFF,.,.,TRBJ2-1,TRBV5-1
TGCAGCGTTTACACTAGCGGACCCTACGAGCAGTACTTC,CSVYTSGPYEQYF,.,TRBD2,TRBJ2-7,TRBV29-1
TGTGCCAGCAGCGTAGATAGCGGGAGGGCCCCAGATACGCAGTATTTT,CASSVDSGRAPDTQYF,.,TRBD2,TRBJ2-3,TRBV5-8
TGTGCCAGCAGCTTTTATTGCCTGGACATACCTCAAGAGACCCAGTACTTC,CASSFYCLDIPQETQYF,.,.,TRBJ2-5,TRBV12-1
TGTGCCATCAGTTTTCTAGCGGGAGGAACCGGGGAGCTGTTTTTT,CAISFLAGGTGELFF,.,TRBD2,TRBJ2-2,TRBV10-3
TGTGCCAGCAGCGAGAGAGCGGGGCGCACAGATACGCAGTATTTT,CASSERAGRTDTQYF,.,.,TRBJ2-3,TRBV21-1
TGTGCCAGCAGCTCACCGGACAGACAGACCCAGTACTTC,CASSSPDRQTQYF,.,.,TRBJ2-5,TRBV7-2
TGTGCCAGCAGCCCAATCTTCACAGGGGGAAAACTGTTTTTT,CASSPIFTGGKLFF,.,TRBD1,TRBJ1-4,TRBV7-9
TGTGCCAGCAGCTTAGGGACCACGAACACCGGGGAGCTGTTTTTT,CASSLGTTNTGELFF,.,.,TRBJ2-2,TRBV7-2
TGTGCCTGGGCCGGGACAGGGAAAGTGGGAACCTTC,CAWAGTGKVGTF,once,TRBD1,TRBJ1-2,TRBV30
TGTGCCAGCAGTGAATTAAGAGGAAGCACAGATACGCAGTATTTT,CASSELRGSTDTQYF,.,.,TRBJ2-3,TRBV2
TGTGCCAGCAGTTACTCGATGCTAGCACCCTACGAGCAGTACTTC,CASSYSMLAPYEQYF,.,.,TRBJ2-7,TRBV6-5
TGTGCCAGCAGCGTAGCGAGCGGGTCCAAAGAGACCCAGTACTTC,CASSVASGSKETQYF,.,.,TRBJ2-5,TRBV9
TGTGCCATCAGTGACACGACAGGGAGCAAAAACATTCAGTACTTC,CAISDTTGSKNIQYF,once,TRBD1,TRBJ2-4,TRBV10-3
TGTGCCAGCAGTGAGAGACAGGGGCCCACTGAAGCTTTCTTT,CASSERQGPTEAFF,.,TRBD1,TRBJ1-1,TRBV6-1
TGCAGCCCCTGCGCCGCCGTGGATGAGCAGTTCTTC,CSPCAAVDEQFF,.,.,TRBJ2-1,TRBV29-1